This T cell receptor (beta chain) was identified in a study of radiation and T cells in renal cell carcinoma. This clone was found a few times. Time point here: blood 4 weeks post-SBRT, at nephrectomy. Specified treatment: 15 Gy SBRT to primary tumor, nephrectomy 4 weeks later. The patient's renal cell carcinoma had clear cell pathology. Assay used: immunoSEQ multiplex PCR; TCRdb lists only in-frame clones, some missing. The profile covers 60,000 or so clones, with 70% to 80% appearing a single time and about 6.4% taken by the ten largest. This specimen was blood, taken from a patient whose treatment included radiotherapy and nephrectomy. This sequence was found in a man in his fifties or sixties with renal cell carcinoma.

The CDR3: CASSERRNPYGYTF. The DNA of the CDR3 is TGTGCCAGCAGTGAGCGGAGAAACCCATATGGCTACACCTTC. V and J are TRBV6-1 and TRBJ1-2, with unresolved D. The germline V gene has CDR1 MNHNS and CDR2 SASEGT. This CDR3 spans 14 amino acids. Between the trimmed V and J ends, which lost 3 bases and 5 bases, there was a span of 13 bases.